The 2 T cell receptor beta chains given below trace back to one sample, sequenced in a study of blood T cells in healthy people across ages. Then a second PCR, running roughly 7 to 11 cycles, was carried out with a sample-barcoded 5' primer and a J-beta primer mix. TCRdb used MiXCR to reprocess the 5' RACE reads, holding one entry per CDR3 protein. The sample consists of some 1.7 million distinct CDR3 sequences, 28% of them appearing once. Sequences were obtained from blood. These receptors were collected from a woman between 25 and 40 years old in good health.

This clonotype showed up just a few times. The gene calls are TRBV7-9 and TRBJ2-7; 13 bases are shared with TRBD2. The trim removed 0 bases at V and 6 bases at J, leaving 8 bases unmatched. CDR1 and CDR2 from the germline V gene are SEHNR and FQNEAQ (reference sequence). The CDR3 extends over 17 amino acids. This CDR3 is CASSLAPGTSGKGEQYF. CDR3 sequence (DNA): TGTGCCAGCAGCTTAGCGCCTGGGACTAGCGGGAAAGGCGAGCAGTACTTC.

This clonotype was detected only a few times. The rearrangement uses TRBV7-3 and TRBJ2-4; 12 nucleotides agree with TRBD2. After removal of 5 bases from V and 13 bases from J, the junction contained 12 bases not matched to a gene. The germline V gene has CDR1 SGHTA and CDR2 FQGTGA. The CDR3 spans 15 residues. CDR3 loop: CASSASGGELREQYF. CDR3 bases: TGTGCCAGCAGCGCTAGCGGGGGGGAACTCAGGGAGCAGTACTTC.